Following are 11 T cell receptor beta chains from one sample sequenced in a study of CD8+ T cells in alopecia areata. As for treatment: oral pan-JAK inhibitor, 5-10 mg twice daily. Sequencing relied on a cDNA template that was reverse transcribed from extracted RNA. Using immunoSEQ multiplex PCR, the repertoire was profiled, and TCRdb retains in-frame clones only, with some absent. The sample carries about 210,000 clones, less than 75% recorded once. This specimen was CD4+ T cells sorted from blood, taken at week 4, from a patient treated with tofacitinib. The receptor set was obtained from a human donor with alopecia areata.

The gene calls are TRBV7-8 and TRBJ1-2; D not certain. This CDR3 is built from 14 residues. The V gene lost 5 bases and the J gene lost 7 bases, with 17 bases spanning the gap. CDR1 and CDR2 (germline): SGHVS, FQNEAQ. CDR3 sequence (DNA): TGTGCCAGCAGCCCAGATTTCACTATGAGTGGCTACACCTTC. It is translated as CASSPDFTMSGYTF. Full variable domain (remainder filled in from reference TRBV7-8 and TRBJ1-2): GAGVSQSPRYKVAKRGQDVALRCDPISGHVSLFWYQQALGQGPEFLTYFQNEAQLDKSGLPSDRFFAERPEGSVSTLKIQRTQQEDSAVYLCASSPDFTMSGYTFGSGTRLTVV.

The sample holds one count of this clone. The chain joins TRBV30 to TRBJ1-6, with a weak D call TRBD1 (6 bases). In germline, CDR1 is GTSNPN, CDR2 SVGIG (reference sequence). This CDR3 spans 15 amino acids. V was shortened by 1 base and J by 7 bases, with 14 bases between the two germline ends. The CDR3 reads CAWSGGPRANSPLHF. CDR3 sequence (DNA): TGTGCCTGGAGTGGGGGGCCCAGGGCCAATTCACCCCTCCACTTT.

J is TRBJ1-2 and V is TRBV30, with TRBD1 as a possible D gene (6 bases). V was clipped by 1 base and J by 0 bases, with 15 bases between them. The germline CDR1 and CDR2 sequences are GTSNPN and SVGIG (reference sequence). The CDR3 extends over 16 amino acids. CDR3 nucleotide sequence: TGTGCCTGGAGTGGTCAAGGGGGACCGACTAACTATGGCTACACCTTC. Residues: CAWSGQGGPTNYGYTF.

The sample holds one count of this clone. CDR3 sequence: CASSRGGTSTEAFF. CDR3 coding DNA: TGTGCCTCCTCGCGGGGGGGAACGAGCACTGAAGCTTTCTTT. The chain couples TRBV30 to TRBJ1-1, with D possibly matching TRBD1 (5 bases). V lost 7 bases and J 4 bases, leaving 19 bases between the germline ends. The CDR3 sequence is 14 residues long. Germline V gene data show CDR1 as GTSNPN and CDR2 as SVGIG (reference sequence).

The DNA of the CDR3 is TGTGCCAGCACAGGACTAGCGCCCGTCAATGAGCAGTTCTTC. It encodes CASTGLAPVNEQFF. The chain employs TRBV2 and TRBJ2-1; 9 positions match TRBD2. V trimming: 7 bases; J trimming: 6 bases; junction bases outside the gene matches: 7. CDR1 SNHLY and CDR2 FYNNEI come from the germline V gene. The CDR3 spans 14 residues.

In regard to this clone: At one end, the junction sequence differs from germline, possibly due to a read error. The chain uses TRBV7-9 and TRBJ2-5; D is unresolved. This CDR3 has 14 residues. Germline CDR1 SEHNR, CDR2 FQNEAQ (reference sequence). CDR3 loop: CASSQSLFQETQYF. CDR3 nucleotides: TGCGCCAGCAGCCAGTCCTTATTCCAAGAGACCCAGTACTTC.

This clone was counted only a few times. This chain joins TRBV10-3 and TRBJ2-7, with 7 bases identical to TRBD1. CDR1 and CDR2 (germline): ENHRY, SYGVKD. With V trimmed by 10 bases and J by 0 bases, 12 bases remained unmatched. The CDR3 has 15 residues. CDR3 in DNA: TGTGCCACTCGGATCCAGGGGGAGAACTCCTACGAGCAGTACTTC. Amino acid sequence: CATRIQGENSYEQYF.

The rearrangement joins TRBV4-3 to TRBJ2-1; D not certain. This CDR3 region has 17 residues. The germline gives CDR1 LGHNA, CDR2 YSLEER. The V gene lost 1 base and the J gene lost 0 bases, with 13 bases spanning the gap. DNA for the CDR3: TGCGCCAGCAGCCAAGTCTTGGACGGCAGCTCCTACAATGAGCAGTTCTTC. It codes for CASSQVLDGSSYNEQFF.

This sequence joins TRBV5-6 and TRBJ2-1; D uncertain. Germline V gene lookup returns CDR1 SGHDT and CDR2 YYEEEE. The length of the CDR3 is 13 residues. Between the trimmed V and J ends, which lost 4 bases and 1 base, there was a span of 6 bases. CDR3 amino acids: CASSPISYNEQFF. The CDR3 DNA reads as TGTGCCAGCAGCCCCATTTCCTACAATGAGCAGTTCTTC. The full variable domain, its missing parts supplied by reference TRBV5-6 and TRBJ2-1, is DAGVTQSPTHLIKTRGQQVTLRCSPKSGHDTVSWYQQALGQGPQFIFQYYEEEERQRGNFPDRFSGHQFPNYSSELNVNALLLGDSALYLCASSPISYNEQFFGPGTRLTVL.

The V gene is TRBV9, the J gene TRBJ2-6, with D uncertain. Between the trimmed V and J ends, which lost 3 bases and 0 bases, there was a span of 10 bases. CDR3 size: 16 residues. Germline loops: CDR1 SGDLS, CDR2 YYNGEE. DNA for the CDR3: TGTGCCAGCAGCGCCCCCCGCAGCTCTGGGGCCAACGTCCTGACTTTC. Translated: CASSAPRSSGANVLTF.

The chain uses TRBV29-1 and TRBJ2-4, with D tentatively TRBD1 (5 bases). The CDR3 loop spans 12 amino acids. With 4 bases removed from V and 5 bases from J, the gap between germline ends came to 9 bases. The germline CDR1 and CDR2 sequences are SQVTM and ANQGSEA. CDR3 amino acids: CSVVPGQNIQYF. DNA of the CDR3: TGCAGCGTTGTTCCAGGGCAAAACATTCAGTACTTC.